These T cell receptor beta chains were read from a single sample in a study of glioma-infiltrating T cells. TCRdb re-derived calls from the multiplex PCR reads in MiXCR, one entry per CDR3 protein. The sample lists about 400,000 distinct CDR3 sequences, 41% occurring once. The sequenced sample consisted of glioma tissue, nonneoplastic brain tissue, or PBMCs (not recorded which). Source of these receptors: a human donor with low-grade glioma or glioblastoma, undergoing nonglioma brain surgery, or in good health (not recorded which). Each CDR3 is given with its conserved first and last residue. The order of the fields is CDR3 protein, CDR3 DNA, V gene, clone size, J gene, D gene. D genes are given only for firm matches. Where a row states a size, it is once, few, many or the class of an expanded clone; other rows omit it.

CDR3 protein: CASSTHRGNEQFF; CDR3 DNA: TGTGCCAGCAGTACCCACAGGGGCAATGAGCAGTTCTTC; V gene: TRBV28; clone size: many; J gene: TRBJ2-1; D gene: TRBD1
CDR3 protein: CASSYGWGYEQYF; CDR3 DNA: TGTGCCAGCAGTTACGGCTGGGGCTACGAGCAGTACTTC; V gene: TRBV6-2/TRBV6-3; clone size: many; J gene: TRBJ2-7; D gene: .
CDR3 protein: CATGDYGLGETQYF; CDR3 DNA: TGTGCCACCGGGGACTACGGCCTGGGGGAGACCCAGTACTTC; V gene: TRBV15; clone size: few; J gene: TRBJ2-5; D gene: TRBD2
CDR3 protein: CASSFGQLDHSSYNEQFF; CDR3 DNA: TGTGCCAGCAGCTTCGGACAGCTAGACCACAGCTCCTACAATGAGCAGTTCTTC; V gene: TRBV7-2; clone size: few; J gene: TRBJ2-1; D gene: .
CDR3 protein: CASSNRRGRTEAFF; CDR3 DNA: TGTGCCAGCAGCAACCGCAGGGGGCGGACTGAAGCTTTCTTT; V gene: TRBV7-8; clone size: .; J gene: TRBJ1-1; D gene: TRBD1
CDR3 protein: CATSRGTSDTQYF; CDR3 DNA: TGTGCCACCAGCAGGGGGACCTCGGATACGCAGTATTTT; V gene: TRBV15; clone size: .; J gene: TRBJ2-3; D gene: .
CDR3 protein: CASSILLAIPYNEQFF; CDR3 DNA: TGTGCCAGTAGCATTCTACTAGCGATTCCCTACAATGAGCAGTTCTTC; V gene: TRBV19; clone size: .; J gene: TRBJ2-1; D gene: TRBD2
CDR3 protein: CASSGPKGAEYGYTF; CDR3 DNA: TGTGCCAGCAGTGGCCCGAAGGGGGCAGAGTATGGCTACACCTTC; V gene: TRBV25-1; clone size: many; J gene: TRBJ1-2; D gene: TRBD1
CDR3 protein: CASSSPGTKNEQFF; CDR3 DNA: TGTGCCAGCAGTTCCCCCGGGACTAAAAATGAGCAGTTCTTC; V gene: TRBV12-3/TRBV12-4; clone size: few; J gene: TRBJ2-1; D gene: TRBD2
CDR3 protein: CSATPGQFSNQPQHF; CDR3 DNA: TGCAGTGCAACACCGGGACAGTTTAGCAATCAGCCCCAGCATTTT; V gene: TRBV20-1; clone size: few; J gene: TRBJ1-5; D gene: TRBD1
CDR3 protein: CASSAARTGEDFF; CDR3 DNA: TGTGCCAGTAGTGCAGCAAGGACAGGTGAAGATTTCTTT; V gene: TRBV19; clone size: .; J gene: TRBJ1-1; D gene: TRBD1
CDR3 protein: CASYRSGVTDTQYF; CDR3 DNA: TGTGCCAGCTATAGGTCGGGCGTCACAGATACGCAGTATTTT; V gene: TRBV28; clone size: .; J gene: TRBJ2-3; D gene: .
CDR3 protein: CASSETGGSQPQHF; CDR3 DNA: TGTGCCAGCAGTGAAACGGGTGGAAGTCAGCCCCAGCATTTT; V gene: TRBV2; clone size: .; J gene: TRBJ1-5; D gene: .
CDR3 protein: CASRPHMETGEQYF; CDR3 DNA: TGTGCCAGCAGACCCCATATGGAAACAGGCGAGCAGTACTTC; V gene: TRBV6-2/TRBV6-3; clone size: .; J gene: TRBJ2-7; D gene: .
CDR3 protein: CASREGGLRGNEQFF; CDR3 DNA: TGTGCCAGCAGAGAGGGAGGCCTTCGAGGGAATGAGCAGTTCTTC; V gene: TRBV28; clone size: .; J gene: TRBJ2-1; D gene: .
CDR3 protein: CSARDRGDTQYF; CDR3 DNA: TGCAGTGCTAGAGATCGCGGAGATACGCAGTATTTT; V gene: TRBV20-1; clone size: many; J gene: TRBJ2-3; D gene: .
CDR3 protein: CASSWGQQNQPQHF; CDR3 DNA: TGTGCCAGCAGCTGGGGACAGCAGAATCAGCCCCAGCATTTT; V gene: TRBV7-9; clone size: few; J gene: TRBJ1-5; D gene: TRBD1
CDR3 protein: CASSYRGPHYEQYF; CDR3 DNA: TGTGCCAGCAGCTACAGGGGGCCCCACTACGAGCAGTACTTC; V gene: TRBV7-2; clone size: few; J gene: TRBJ2-7; D gene: TRBD1
CDR3 protein: CASSLQGPYNSPLHF; CDR3 DNA: TGTGCCAGCAGCTTGCAGGGGCCATATAATTCACCCCTCCACTTT; V gene: TRBV11-2; clone size: .; J gene: TRBJ1-6; D gene: .
CDR3 protein: CASSERAAIGAFF; CDR3 DNA: TGTGCCAGCAGTGAAAGGGCCGCGATAGGAGCTTTCTTT; V gene: TRBV2; clone size: few; J gene: TRBJ1-1; D gene: .
CDR3 protein: CASSILGHNSYKQYF; CDR3 DNA: TGTGCCAGCAGCATCCTCGGACACAATTCCTACAAGCAGTACTTC; V gene: TRBV7-9; clone size: .; J gene: TRBJ2-7; D gene: .
CDR3 protein: CASSIVGGYNEQFF; CDR3 DNA: TGTGCCAGTAGTATAGTAGGCGGCTACAATGAGCAGTTCTTC; V gene: TRBV19; clone size: few; J gene: TRBJ2-1; D gene: .
CDR3 protein: CASSQDRDSSHEQYF; CDR3 DNA: TGTGCCAGCAGCCAAGATAGAGACAGCTCCCACGAGCAGTACTTC; V gene: TRBV4-2; clone size: .; J gene: TRBJ2-7; D gene: .
CDR3 protein: CASNPSGRANNEQFF; CDR3 DNA: TGTGCCAGCAACCCTAGCGGGAGGGCCAACAATGAGCAGTTCTTC; V gene: TRBV7-6; clone size: few; J gene: TRBJ2-1; D gene: TRBD2
CDR3 protein: CSVEGGPADTQYF; CDR3 DNA: TGCAGCGTTGAAGGGGGGCCTGCAGATACGCAGTATTTT; V gene: TRBV29-1; clone size: .; J gene: TRBJ2-3; D gene: .
CDR3 protein: CASSYSGTGFYEQYF; CDR3 DNA: TGTGCCAGCAGTTACTCGGGGACAGGGTTCTACGAGCAGTACTTC; V gene: TRBV6-5; clone size: few; J gene: TRBJ2-7; D gene: TRBD1
CDR3 protein: CASSLSAGSYEQYF; CDR3 DNA: TGTGCCAGCAGTTTATCAGCAGGGTCCTACGAGCAGTACTTC; V gene: TRBV27; clone size: many; J gene: TRBJ2-7; D gene: .
CDR3 protein: CASSYRIDTEAFF; CDR3 DNA: TGTGCCAGCAGTTACAGGATCGACACTGAAGCTTTCTTT; V gene: TRBV6-2/TRBV6-3; clone size: many; J gene: TRBJ1-1; D gene: .
CDR3 protein: CASSLAGSTDTQYF; CDR3 DNA: TGTGCCAGCAGTTTAGCGGGTAGCACAGATACGCAGTATTTT; V gene: TRBV6-1; clone size: few; J gene: TRBJ2-3; D gene: TRBD2